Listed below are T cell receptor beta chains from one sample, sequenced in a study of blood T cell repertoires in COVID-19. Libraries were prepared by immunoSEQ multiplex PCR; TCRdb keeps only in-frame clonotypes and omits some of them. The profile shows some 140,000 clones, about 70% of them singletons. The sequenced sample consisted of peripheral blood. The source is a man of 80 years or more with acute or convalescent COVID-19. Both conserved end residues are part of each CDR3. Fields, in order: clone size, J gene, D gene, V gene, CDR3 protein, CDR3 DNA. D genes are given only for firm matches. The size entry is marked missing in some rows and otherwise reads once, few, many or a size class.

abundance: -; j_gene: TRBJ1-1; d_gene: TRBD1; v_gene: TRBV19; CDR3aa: CASSIERAGRGRGTEAFF; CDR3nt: TGTGCCAGTAGTATCGAAAGGGCCGGAAGGGGGCGCGGCACTGAAGCTTTCTTT
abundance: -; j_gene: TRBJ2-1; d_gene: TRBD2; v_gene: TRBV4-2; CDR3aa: CASSYLAGGYNEQFF; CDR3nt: TGTGCCAGCAGCTACCTTGCGGGGGGTTACAATGAGCAGTTCTTC
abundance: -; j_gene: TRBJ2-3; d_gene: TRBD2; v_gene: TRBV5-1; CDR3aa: CASTVAGGSDTQYF; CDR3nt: TGCGCCAGCACGGTAGCGGGGGGATCAGATACGCAGTATTTT
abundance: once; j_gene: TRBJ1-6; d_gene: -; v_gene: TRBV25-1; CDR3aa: CASSDTGQFNSPLHF; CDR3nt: TGTGCCAGCAGTGACACAGGACAGTTTAATTCACCCCTCCACTTT
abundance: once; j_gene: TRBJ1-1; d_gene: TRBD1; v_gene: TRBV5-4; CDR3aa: CASSLVAGGRTEAFF; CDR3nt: TGTGCCAGCAGCTTGGTCGCAGGGGGCAGGACTGAAGCTTTCTTT
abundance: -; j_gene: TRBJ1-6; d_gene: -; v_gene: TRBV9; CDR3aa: CASSVAGAGVISPLHF; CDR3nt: TGTGCCAGCAGCGTAGCTGGGGCGGGAGTAATTTCACCCCTCCACTTT
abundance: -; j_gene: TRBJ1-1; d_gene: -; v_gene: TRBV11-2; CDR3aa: CASSFQGNTEAFF; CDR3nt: TGTGCCAGCAGCTTTCAGGGGAACACTGAAGCTTTCTTT
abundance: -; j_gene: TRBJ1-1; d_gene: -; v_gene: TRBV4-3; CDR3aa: CASSQDQESGNTEAFF; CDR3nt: TGCGCCAGCAGCCAAGACCAGGAGAGCGGGAACACTGAAGCTTTCTTT
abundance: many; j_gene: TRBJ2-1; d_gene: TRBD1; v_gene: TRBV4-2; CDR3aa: CASSRVSGQGRHEQFF; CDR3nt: TGTGCCAGCAGCCGGGTCTCGGGACAGGGGAGGCATGAGCAGTTCTTC
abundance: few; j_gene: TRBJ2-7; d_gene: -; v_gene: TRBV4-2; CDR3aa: CASSQEIGYEQYF; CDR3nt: TGTGCCAGCAGCCAAGAAATCGGCTACGAGCAGTACTTC
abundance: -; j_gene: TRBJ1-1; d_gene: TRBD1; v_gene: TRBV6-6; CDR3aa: CASGSLQGADTEAFF; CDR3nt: TGTGCCAGCGGGAGTCTACAGGGGGCGGACACTGAAGCTTTCTTT
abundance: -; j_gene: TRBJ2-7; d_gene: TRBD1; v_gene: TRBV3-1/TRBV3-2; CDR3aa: CASSQGTGGEQYF; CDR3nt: TGTGCCAGCAGCCAAGGGACAGGGGGCGAGCAGTACTTC
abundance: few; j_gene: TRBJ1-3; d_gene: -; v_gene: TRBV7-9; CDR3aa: CASSETGNTIYF; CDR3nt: TGTGCCAGCAGCGAAACAGGGAACACCATATATTTT
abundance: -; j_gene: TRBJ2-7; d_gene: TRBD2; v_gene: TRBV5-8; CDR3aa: CASSLAGRLAASYEQYF; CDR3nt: TGTGCCAGCAGCTTGGCTGGCCGTCTAGCGGCGTCCTACGAGCAGTACTTC
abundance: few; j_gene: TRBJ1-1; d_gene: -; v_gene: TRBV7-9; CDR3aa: CASTPRGTPNTEAFF; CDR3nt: TGTGCCAGCACCCCAAGGGGGACACCGAACACTGAAGCTTTCTTT
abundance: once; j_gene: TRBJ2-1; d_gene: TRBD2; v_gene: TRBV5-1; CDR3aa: CASSFGTSGSSSYNEQFF; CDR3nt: TGCGCCAGCAGCTTTGGGACTAGCGGGTCCAGCTCCTACAATGAGCAGTTCTTC
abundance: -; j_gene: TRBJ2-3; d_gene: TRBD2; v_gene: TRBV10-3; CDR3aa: CAISESTTSGGADTQYF; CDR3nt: TGTGCCATCAGTGAGTCGACGACTAGCGGGGGGGCAGATACGCAGTATTTT
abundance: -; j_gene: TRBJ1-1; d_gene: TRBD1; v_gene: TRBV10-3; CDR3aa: CATQGGGVNTEAFF; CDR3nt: TGTGCCACCCAGGGGGGTGGGGTGAACACTGAAGCTTTCTTT
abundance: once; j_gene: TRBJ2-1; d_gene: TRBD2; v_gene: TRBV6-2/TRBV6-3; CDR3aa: CASSYLAGGRDNEQFF; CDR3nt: TGTGCCAGCAGTTACCTGGCGGGGGGGCGGGACAATGAGCAGTTCTTC
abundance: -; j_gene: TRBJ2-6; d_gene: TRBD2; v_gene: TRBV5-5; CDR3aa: CASSFSGSGANVLTF; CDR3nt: TGTGCCAGCAGCTTTAGCGGGTCTGGGGCCAACGTCCTGACTTTC
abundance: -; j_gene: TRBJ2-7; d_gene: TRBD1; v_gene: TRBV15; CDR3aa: CATSIRDRAYEQYF; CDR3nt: TGTGCCACCAGTATCCGGGACAGGGCCTACGAGCAGTACTTC
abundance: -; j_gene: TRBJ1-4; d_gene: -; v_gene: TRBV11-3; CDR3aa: CASSYRQSDNEKLFF; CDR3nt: TGTGCCAGCAGCTACAGACAATCGGATAATGAAAAACTGTTTTTT
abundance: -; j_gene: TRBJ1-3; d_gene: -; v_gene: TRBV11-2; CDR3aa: CASSRDNPGNTIYF; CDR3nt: TGTGCCAGCAGCCGGGACAACCCTGGAAACACCATATATTTT
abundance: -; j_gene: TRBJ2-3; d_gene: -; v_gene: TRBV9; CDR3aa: CASSVLSAYTDTQYF; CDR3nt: TGTGCCAGCAGCGTACTATCCGCATACACAGATACGCAGTATTTT
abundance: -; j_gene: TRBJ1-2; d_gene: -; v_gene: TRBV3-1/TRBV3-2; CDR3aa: CASSLGGLGGYTF; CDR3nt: TGTGCCAGCAGCCTGGGGGGGCTTGGGGGCTACACCTTC
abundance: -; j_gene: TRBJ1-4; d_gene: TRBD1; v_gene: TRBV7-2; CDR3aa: CASSFGQGYTNEKLFF; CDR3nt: TGTGCCAGCAGCTTTGGACAGGGCTACACTAATGAAAAACTGTTTTTT
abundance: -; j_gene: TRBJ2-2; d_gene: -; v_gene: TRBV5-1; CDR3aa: CASSGRGTATGELFF; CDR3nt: TGCGCCAGCAGCGGGCGCGGGACAGCTACCGGGGAGCTGTTTTTT
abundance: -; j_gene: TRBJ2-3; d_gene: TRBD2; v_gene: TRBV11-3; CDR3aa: CASSLGVAGGSATDTQYF; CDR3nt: TGTGCCAGCAGCTTAGGGGTAGCGGGGGGATCGGCGACAGATACGCAGTATTTT
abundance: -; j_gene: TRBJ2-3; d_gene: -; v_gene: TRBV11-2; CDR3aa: CASSLLLLTDTQYF; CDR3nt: TGTGCCAGCAGCTTACTGCTACTCACAGATACGCAGTATTTT
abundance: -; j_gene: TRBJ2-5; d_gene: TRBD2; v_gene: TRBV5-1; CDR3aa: CASSPRASGGWGETQYF; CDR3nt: TGCGCCAGCAGCCCCCGAGCTAGCGGGGGCTGGGGGGAGACCCAGTACTTC
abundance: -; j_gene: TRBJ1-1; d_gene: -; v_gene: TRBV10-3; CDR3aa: CAISENGQTTNTEAFF; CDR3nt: TGTGCCATCAGTGAAAACGGACAGACCACGAACACTGAAGCTTTCTTT
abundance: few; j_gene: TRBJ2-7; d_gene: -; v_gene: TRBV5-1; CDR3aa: CASKGEYEQYF; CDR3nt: TGCGCCAGCAAGGGGGAGTACGAGCAGTACTTC
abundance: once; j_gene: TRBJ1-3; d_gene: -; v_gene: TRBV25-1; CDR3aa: CASMDNRNTIYF; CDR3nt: TGTGCCAGCATGGACAACAGAAACACCATATATTTT
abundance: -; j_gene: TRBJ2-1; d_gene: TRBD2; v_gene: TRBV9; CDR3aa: CASSVSSGVRNEQFF; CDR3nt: TGTGCCAGCAGCGTATCTAGCGGGGTAAGGAATGAGCAGTTCTTC
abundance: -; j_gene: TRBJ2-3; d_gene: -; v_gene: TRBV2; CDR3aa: CASIVQGGTDTQYF; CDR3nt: TGTGCCAGCATAGTACAGGGCGGGACAGATACGCAGTATTTT
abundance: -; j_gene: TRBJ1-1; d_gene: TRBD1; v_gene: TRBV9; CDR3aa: CASSFTGANTEAFF; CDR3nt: TGTGCCAGCAGCTTTACAGGGGCGAACACTGAAGCTTTCTTT
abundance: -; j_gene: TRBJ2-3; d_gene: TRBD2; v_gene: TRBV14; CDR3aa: CASSQDRRGGSDTQYF; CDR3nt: TGTGCCAGCAGCCAAGATCGGCGGGGGGGATCAGATACGCAGTATTTT
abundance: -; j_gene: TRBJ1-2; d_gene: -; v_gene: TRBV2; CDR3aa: CATSQGLNYGYTF; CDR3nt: TGTGCCACCTCGCAGGGACTAAACTATGGCTACACCTTC
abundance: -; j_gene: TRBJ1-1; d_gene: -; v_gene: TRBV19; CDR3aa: CASSMGAAPNTEAFF; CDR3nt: TGTGCCAGTAGTATGGGGGCAGCGCCTAACACTGAAGCTTTCTTT
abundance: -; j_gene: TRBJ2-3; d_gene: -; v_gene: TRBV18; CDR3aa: CASSKGEDTQYF; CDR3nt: TGTGCCAGCTCAAAGGGGGAGGATACGCAGTATTTT
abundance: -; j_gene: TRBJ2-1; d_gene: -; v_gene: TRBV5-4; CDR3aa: CASSSPEGENNEQFF; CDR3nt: TGTGCCAGCAGCTCGCCGGAGGGAGAAAACAATGAGCAGTTCTTC
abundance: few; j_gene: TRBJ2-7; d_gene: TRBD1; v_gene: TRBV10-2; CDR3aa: CASSRQGAYEQYF; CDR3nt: TGCGCCAGCAGTCGACAGGGGGCCTACGAGCAGTACTTC
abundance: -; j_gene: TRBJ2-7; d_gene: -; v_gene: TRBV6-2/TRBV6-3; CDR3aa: CASSPTGRREQYF; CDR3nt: TGTGCCAGCAGCCCAACCGGGAGAAGGGAGCAGTACTTC
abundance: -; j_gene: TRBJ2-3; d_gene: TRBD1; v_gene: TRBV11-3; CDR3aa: CASSLGQGTQYF; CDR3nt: TGTGCCAGCAGCTTAGGACAGGGTACGCAGTATTTT